Listed here is a single T cell receptor (beta chain). No antigen is known for it. The sample originates from a study of cytomegalovirus exposure and HLA in healthy donors. The overall study: Previous work identified 120 million or so unique TCR beta sequences from roughly 170 million T cells.

Study-level findings and limits: Despite most TCR sequences being rare, some public TCRs occurred in many donors.

The length of the CDR3 is 12 residues. Trimming pared 4 bases from V and 6 bases from J, leaving 13 bases between. Germline CDR1 SQVTM, CDR2 ANQGSEA. Use of 60 Vbeta and 13 Jbeta primers characterized the PCR. TCRdb keeps only in-frame clones here, not all; method: immunoSEQ multiplex PCR. The table lists 100,000 or so clones. V is TRBV29-1 and J is TRBJ2-7, with D perhaps TRBD1 (5 bases). This sequence originates from a woman aged 25 to 39 in good health and CMV-seronegative. The sequencing sample was made of PBMCs. The CDR3 region has the DNA TGCAGCGTTGCTACAGGTGGGATCGAGCAGTACTTC. Residues: CSVATGGIEQYF.